This T cell receptor beta chain appears in the sequencing data of a study of blood T cell repertoires in COVID-19. Authors' methods: Reference gene primer amplification gave estimated nucleated cell counts. Measured with immunoSEQ multiplex PCR; TCRdb has only the in-frame clones, and not every one. The DNA gave D and trimming, while V, J and clone size come from that table. The sample lists about 76,000 clones, 90% seen once, with approximately 1.4% in the top ten. With 3 bases removed from V and 4 bases from J, the gap between germline ends came to 9 bases. Germline CDR1 SGHTA, CDR2 FQGTGA. The CDR3 runs to 13 residues.

Sequenced material: peripheral blood. This TCR came from a man over 45 with acute or convalescent COVID-19. The chain joins TRBV7-3 to TRBJ1-1; TRBD1 is a possible D gene (6 bases). The CDR3 is CASSLGHGTEAFF. CDR3 DNA: TGTGCCAGCAGCTTGGGACATGGCACTGAAGCTTTCTTT. The whole variable domain, remainder taken from reference TRBV7-3 and TRBJ1-1, is GAGVSQTPSNKVTEKGKYVELRCDPISGHTALYWYRQSLGQGPEFLIYFQGTGAADDSGLPNDRFFAVRPEGSVSTLKIQRTERGDSAVYLCASSLGHGTEAFFGQGTRLTVV.